This T cell receptor beta chain is from a study of blood T cells in healthy people across ages. V was cut by 8 bases and J by 3 bases, with 11 bases left in between. Germline V gene data show CDR1 as SGDLS and CDR2 as YYNGEE. The CDR3 is 13 residues long. PCR was performed a second time for about 7 to 11 cycles using a sample-barcoded 5' primer and a J-beta primer mix. In TCRdb, the 5' RACE reads were re-called with MiXCR into one record per CDR3 protein. The repertoire includes a few hundred thousand distinct CDR3 sequences, around a quarter of them detected once, and approximately 3.6% sits in the top ten. Another study also made use of these data, one on T cells of mothers and their children.

This clonotype was sampled from a boy younger than 10 in good health. Input material: blood. The chain recombines TRBV9 with TRBJ1-4; the D is unclear. DNA for the CDR3: TGTGCCAGTTGCCGCGGGGCTAATGAAAAACTGTTTTTT. Translating it yields CASCRGANEKLFF.